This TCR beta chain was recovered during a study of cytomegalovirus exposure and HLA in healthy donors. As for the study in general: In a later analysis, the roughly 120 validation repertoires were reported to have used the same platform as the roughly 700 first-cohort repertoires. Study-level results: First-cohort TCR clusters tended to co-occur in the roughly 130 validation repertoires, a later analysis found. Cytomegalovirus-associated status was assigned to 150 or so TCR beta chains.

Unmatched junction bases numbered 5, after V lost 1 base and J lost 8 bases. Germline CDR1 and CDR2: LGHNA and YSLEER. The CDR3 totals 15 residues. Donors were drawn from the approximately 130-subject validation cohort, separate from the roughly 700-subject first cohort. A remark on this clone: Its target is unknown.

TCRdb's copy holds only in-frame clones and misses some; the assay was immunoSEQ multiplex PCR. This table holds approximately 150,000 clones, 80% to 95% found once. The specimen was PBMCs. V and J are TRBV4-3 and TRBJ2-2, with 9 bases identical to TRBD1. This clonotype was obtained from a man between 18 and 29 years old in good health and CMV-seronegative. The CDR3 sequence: CASSQVQGAWGELFF. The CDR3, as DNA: TGCGCCAGCAGCCAAGTACAGGGGGCTTGGGGGGAGCTGTTTTTT.